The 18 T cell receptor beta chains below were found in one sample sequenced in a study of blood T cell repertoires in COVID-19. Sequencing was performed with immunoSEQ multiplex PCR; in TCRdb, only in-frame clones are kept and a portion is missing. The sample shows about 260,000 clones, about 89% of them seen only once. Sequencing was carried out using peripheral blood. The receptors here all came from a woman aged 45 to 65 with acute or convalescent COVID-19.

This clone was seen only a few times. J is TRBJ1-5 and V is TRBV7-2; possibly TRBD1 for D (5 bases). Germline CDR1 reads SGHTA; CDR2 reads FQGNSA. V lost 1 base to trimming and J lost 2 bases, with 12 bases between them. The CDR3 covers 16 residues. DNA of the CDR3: TGTGCCAGCAGCTTAGTCTCAAGCAGGGGCAATCAGCCCCAGCATTTT. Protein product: CASSLVSSRGNQPQHF.

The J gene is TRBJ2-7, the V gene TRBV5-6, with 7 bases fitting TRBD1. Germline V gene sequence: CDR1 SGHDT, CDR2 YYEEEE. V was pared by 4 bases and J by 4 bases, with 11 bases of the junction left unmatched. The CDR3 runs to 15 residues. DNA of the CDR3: TGTGCCAGCAGCCCACTAGGAGGACAGGCGTACGAGCAGTACTTC. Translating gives CASSPLGGQAYEQYF.

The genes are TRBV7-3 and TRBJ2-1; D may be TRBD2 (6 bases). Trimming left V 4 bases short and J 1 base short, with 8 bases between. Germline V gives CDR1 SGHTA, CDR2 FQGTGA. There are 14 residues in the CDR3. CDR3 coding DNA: TGTGCCAGCAGCTCCGGGACTTCCTACAATGAGCAGTTCTTC. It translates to CASSSGTSYNEQFF.

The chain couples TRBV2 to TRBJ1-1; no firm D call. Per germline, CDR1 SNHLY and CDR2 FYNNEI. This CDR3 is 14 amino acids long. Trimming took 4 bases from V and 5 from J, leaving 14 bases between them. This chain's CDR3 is CASSGGRVGTEAFF. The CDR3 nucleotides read TGTGCCAGCAGTGGAGGGAGGGTTGGGACTGAAGCTTTCTTT. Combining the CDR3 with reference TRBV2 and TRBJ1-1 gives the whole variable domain EPEVTQTPSHQVTQMGQEVILRCVPISNHLYFYWYRQILGQKVEFLVSFYNNEISEKSEIFDDQFSVERPDGSNFTLKIRSTKLEDSAMYFCASSGGRVGTEAFFGQGTRLTVV.

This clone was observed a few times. In DNA, the CDR3 is TGCAGTGCCGAGGGAGACGGTGAGCAGTTCTTC. This translates into CSAEGDGEQFF. J is TRBJ2-1 and V is TRBV20-1; TRBD2 might be the D (5 bases). The CDR3 spans 11 residues. The V end was cut by 6 bases, the J end by 9 bases, with 12 bases between. Germline V gene lookup returns CDR1 DFQATT and CDR2 SNEGSKA (reference sequence).

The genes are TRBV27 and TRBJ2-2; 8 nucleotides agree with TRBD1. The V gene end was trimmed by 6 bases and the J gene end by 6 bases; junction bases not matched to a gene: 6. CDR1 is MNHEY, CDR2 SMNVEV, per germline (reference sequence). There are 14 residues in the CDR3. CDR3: CASSQDRVAGELFF. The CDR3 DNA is TGTGCCAGCAGCCAGGACAGGGTCGCCGGGGAGCTGTTTTTT.

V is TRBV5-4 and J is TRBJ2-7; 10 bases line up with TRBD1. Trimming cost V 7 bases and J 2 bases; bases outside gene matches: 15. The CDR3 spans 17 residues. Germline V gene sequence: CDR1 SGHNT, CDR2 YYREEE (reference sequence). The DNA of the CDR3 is TGTGCCAGCTCCCGGGACAGGGGAAGTTGGGCGACCTACGAGCAGTACTTC. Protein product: CASSRDRGSWATYEQYF.

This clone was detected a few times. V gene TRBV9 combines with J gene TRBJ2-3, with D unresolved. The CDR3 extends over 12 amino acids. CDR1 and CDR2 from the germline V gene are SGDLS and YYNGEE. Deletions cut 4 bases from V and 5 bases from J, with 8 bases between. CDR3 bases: TGTGCCAGCAGCCCCAGATTAGATACGCAGTATTTT. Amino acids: CASSPRLDTQYF.

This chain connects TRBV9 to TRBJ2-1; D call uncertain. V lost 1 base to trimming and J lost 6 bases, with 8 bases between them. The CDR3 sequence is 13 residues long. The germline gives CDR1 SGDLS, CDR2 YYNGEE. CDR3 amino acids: CASSVSTRNEQFF. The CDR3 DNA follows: TGTGCCAGCAGCGTATCAACGCGCAATGAGCAGTTCTTC.

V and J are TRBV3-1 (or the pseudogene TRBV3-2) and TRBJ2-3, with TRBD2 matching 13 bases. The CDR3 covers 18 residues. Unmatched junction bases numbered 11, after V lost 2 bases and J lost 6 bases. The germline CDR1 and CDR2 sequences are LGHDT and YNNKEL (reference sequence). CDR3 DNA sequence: TGTGCCAGCAGCCAAAGGACTAGCGGGAGTCTCCTGAGGGATACGCAGTATTTT. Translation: CASSQRTSGSLLRDTQYF.

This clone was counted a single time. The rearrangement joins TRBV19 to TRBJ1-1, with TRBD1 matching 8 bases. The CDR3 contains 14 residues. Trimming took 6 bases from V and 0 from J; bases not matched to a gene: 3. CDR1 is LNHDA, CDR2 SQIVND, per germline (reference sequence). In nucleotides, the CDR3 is TGTGCCAGTAGGCAGGACAGGGTGAACACTGAAGCTTTCTTT. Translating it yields CASRQDRVNTEAFF.

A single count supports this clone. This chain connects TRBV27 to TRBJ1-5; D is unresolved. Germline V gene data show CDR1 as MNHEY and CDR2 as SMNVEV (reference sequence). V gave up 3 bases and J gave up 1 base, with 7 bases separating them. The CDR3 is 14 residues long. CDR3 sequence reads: CASSFGRSNQPQHF. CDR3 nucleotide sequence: TGTGCCAGCAGTTTTGGCCGAAGCAATCAGCCCCAGCATTTT.

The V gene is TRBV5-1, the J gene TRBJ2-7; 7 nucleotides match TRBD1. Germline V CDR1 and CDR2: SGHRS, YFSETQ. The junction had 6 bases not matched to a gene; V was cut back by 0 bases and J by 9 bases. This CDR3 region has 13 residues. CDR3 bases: TGCGCCAGCAGCTTGGCCGGGACAGAGAGGCAGTACTTC. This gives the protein CASSLAGTERQYF.

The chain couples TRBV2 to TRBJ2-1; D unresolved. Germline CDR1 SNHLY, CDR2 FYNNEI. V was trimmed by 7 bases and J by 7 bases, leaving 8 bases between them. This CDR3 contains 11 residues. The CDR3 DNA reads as TGTGCCAGCATGCTATGGAATGAGCAGTTCTTC. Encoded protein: CASMLWNEQFF.

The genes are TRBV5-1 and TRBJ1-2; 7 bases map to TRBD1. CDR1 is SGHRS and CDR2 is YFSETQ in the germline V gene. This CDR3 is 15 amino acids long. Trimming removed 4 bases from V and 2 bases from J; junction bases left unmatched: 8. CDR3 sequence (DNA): TGCGCCAGCAGCGACGGGACAGTCCTAAACTATGGCTACACCTTC. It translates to CASSDGTVLNYGYTF.

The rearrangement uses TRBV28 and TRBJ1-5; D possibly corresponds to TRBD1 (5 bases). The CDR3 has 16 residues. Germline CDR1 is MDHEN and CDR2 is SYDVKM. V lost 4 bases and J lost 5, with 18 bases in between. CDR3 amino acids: CASSSRGVIADQPQHF. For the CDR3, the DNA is TGTGCCAGCAGTTCCCGGGGCGTTATAGCGGATCAGCCCCAGCATTTT.

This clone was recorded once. The CDR3 bases are TGTGCCAGCAGCTCCCGGGACTCAGCCAAAAACATTCAGTACTTC. Translation gives CASSSRDSAKNIQYF. V and J are TRBV7-2 and TRBJ2-4; TRBD2 might be the D (6 bases). The germline V gene has CDR1 SGHTA and CDR2 FQGNSA. The CDR3 totals 15 residues. V lost 4 bases and J lost 0, with 10 bases in between.

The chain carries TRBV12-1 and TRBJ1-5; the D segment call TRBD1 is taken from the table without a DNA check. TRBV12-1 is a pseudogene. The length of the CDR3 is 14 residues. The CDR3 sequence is CASSLDRVDQPQHF. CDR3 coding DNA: TGTGCCAGCAGCTTGGACAGGGTAGATCAGCCCCAGCATTTT.